The sequence of this TCR beta chain was determined in a study of blood T cells in healthy people across ages. This clonotype was seen a handful of times. Donor samples were obtained from healthy Caucasian individuals from Russia, aged about 6 to 90. This CDR3 region has 16 residues. Germline V gene lookup returns CDR1 ENHRY and CDR2 SYGVKD. The second PCR ran roughly 6 to 11 cycles with a sample-barcoded 5' primer and J-beta primers. TCRdb recomputed calls from the 5' RACE reads with MiXCR, one row per CDR3 protein. The data show about 1 million distinct CDR3 sequences, under 30% seen once. The sample was also linked to a second study, of T cells of mothers and their children. Per that study: There were over 8.5 million TCR beta CDR3 reads from each mother and a few million from each child.

The sample was blood. The sequence was collected from a girl aged 2-15 years in good health. The V and J genes are TRBV10-3 and TRBJ2-1; D is perhaps TRBD1 or TRBD2 (6 bases each). The end of the DNA is better explained by TRBJ2-7, so the J call may be wrong. CDR3 in DNA: TGTGCCATCAGTGACCCCGCGGGACACCTCACCTACGAGCAGTACTTC. Translation gives CAISDPAGHLTYEQYF.